Listed here are 25 T cell receptor beta chains from one sample, sequenced in a study of blood T cells in healthy people across ages. For the second PCR, which ran for roughly 6 to 12 cycles, a sample-barcoded 5' primer and a J-beta primer mix were used. One entry per CDR3 protein results from TCRdb running MiXCR on the 5' RACE reads. The data hold 1.4 million to 1.5 million distinct CDR3 sequences, with around 39% observed a single time. The sample consisted of blood. The receptors stem from a woman under 30 in good health.

The chain couples TRBV12-3 or TRBV12-4 to TRBJ2-7, with D maybe TRBD2 (5 bases). This CDR3 has 17 amino acids. The germline V and J ends were trimmed by 6 bases and 12 bases, with 33 bases remaining between them. In nucleotides, the CDR3 is TGTGCCAGCAGCCCATACTGGACTCCCTTAGCCAAAAACATTCGGTACTTC. Translated, it gives CASSPYWTPLAKNIRYF.

The J gene is TRBJ2-7, the V gene TRBV7-9; 8 positions agree with TRBD1. The CDR3 loop spans 15 amino acids. The V gene's germline CDR1 is SEHNR and CDR2 FQNEAQ (reference sequence). Germline trimming cut 4 bases from V and 2 bases from J; bases unmatched to any gene: 7. The CDR3: CASSSLDRVTYEQYF. The CDR3 bases are TGTGCCAGCAGCTCGCTGGACAGGGTTACCTACGAGCAGTACTTC.

The chain is built from TRBV5-1 and TRBJ2-5; 14 positions match TRBD2. TRBJ2-7 matches the DNA end more closely, so the J call is doubtful. The CDR3 is 16 amino acids. CDR1 SGHRS and CDR2 YFSETQ come from the germline V gene. The CDR3 DNA is TGCGCCAGCAGCTTAGGGACTAGCGGGAGAAATGACGAGCAGTACTTC. This sequence encodes CASSLGTSGRNDEQYF.

This clonotype was seen only a few times. The chain combines TRBV20-1 with TRBJ2-1, with TRBD2 matching over 14 bases. The junction had 8 bases not matched to a gene; V was cut back by 1 base and J by 3 bases. This CDR3 region has 18 residues. Germline V gene data show CDR1 as DFQATT and CDR2 as SNEGSKA (reference sequence). This CDR3 is CSARGRLAGGAIYNEQFF. Written as DNA, the CDR3 is TGCAGTGCTAGAGGCCGACTAGCGGGAGGGGCCATCTACAATGAGCAGTTCTTC.

In this sample, this clonotype turned up once. The V gene is TRBV6-5, the J gene TRBJ2-1; D uncertain. V dropped 0 bases and J dropped 6 bases, with 18 bases sitting between them. This CDR3 contains 17 residues. From germline, CDR1 is MNHEY and CDR2 SVGAGI. The DNA of the CDR3 is TGTGCCAGCAGTTACTCGTTGAGCCCCCTTTTGGGCAATGAGCAGTTCTTC. Translated, it gives CASSYSLSPLLGNEQFF.

This clonotype was observed a handful of times. The rearrangement uses TRBV4-2 and TRBJ1-5; D gene ambiguous. CDR1 LGHNA and CDR2 YNFKEQ come from the germline V gene. Trimming cost V 1 base and J 4 bases, with 5 bases left between them. This CDR3 spans 13 amino acids. In DNA form, the CDR3 reads TGTGCCAGCAGCCAAGTAGAGAATCAGCCCCAGCATTTT. Translation: CASSQVENQPQHF.

V gene TRBV6-6 combines with J gene TRBJ1-2; no clear D. The CDR3 sequence is 14 residues long. The germline CDR1 and CDR2 sequences are MNHNY and SVGAGI (reference sequence). Trimming cost V 0 bases and J 7 bases, with 12 bases left between them. The CDR3 coding sequence is TGTGCCAGCAGTTACTCAGGGAGGGAGGGTGGCTACACCTTC. The encoded protein is CASSYSGREGGYTF.

This chain joins TRBV9 and TRBJ2-3; 14 bases align to TRBD2. The V and J ends lost 0 bases and 1 base, in that order; junction bases with no gene match: 4. Per germline, CDR1 SGDLS and CDR2 YYNGEE. This CDR3 is built from 18 residues. Written as DNA, the CDR3 is TGTGCCAGCAGCGTAGGACTAGCGGGGGGGCGTGGCACAGATACGCAGTATTTT. It yields the protein CASSVGLAGGRGTDTQYF.

V gene TRBV28 combines with J gene TRBJ2-7, with D possibly TRBD2 on 7 matching bases. Germline values: CDR1 MDHEN, CDR2 SYDVKM. The V and J ends lost 4 bases and 5 bases respectively, with 21 bases between them. The CDR3 length is 16 residues. In nucleotides, the CDR3 is TGTGCCAGCAGTTCTGGGGGGGCCACGGCTCGGAACGAGCAGTACTTC. Translation gives CASSSGGATARNEQYF.

The chain joins TRBV20-1 to TRBJ2-3; D gene unclear. The length of the CDR3 is 11 residues. Germline lookup yields CDR1 DFQATT and CDR2 SNEGSKA (reference sequence). The CDR3: CRAAGTDTQYF. In DNA form, the CDR3 reads TGCAGGGCGGCCGGCACAGATACGCAGTATTTT.

The chain recombines TRBV20-1 with TRBJ2-3; 8 bases are shared with TRBD1. Germline lookup yields CDR1 DFQATT and CDR2 SNEGSKA (reference sequence). V lost 5 bases to trimming and J lost 0 bases; unmatched junction nucleotides: 19. The CDR3 loop spans 19 amino acids. The CDR3 region has the DNA TGCAGTGCTTTGGGGTCGAGGCAGGGGGCGAATCCTAGCACAGATACGCAGTATTTT. Its protein product is CSALGSRQGANPSTDTQYF.

This clonotype was found a few times. The gene calls are TRBV6-1 and TRBJ2-1; D is perhaps TRBD2 (7 bases). Germline CDR1 and CDR2: MNHNS and SASEGT. V dropped 6 bases and J dropped 6 bases, with 12 bases sitting between them. The CDR3 loop spans 13 amino acids. Here the CDR3 DNA reads TGTGCCAGCAGGGGGGGGCACGGCAATGAGCAGTTCTTC. Protein sequence: CASRGGHGNEQFF.

This clonotype was picked up a small number of times. The rearrangement uses TRBV3-1 and TRBJ1-3, with D maybe TRBD1 (5 bases). Germline loops: CDR1 LGHDT, CDR2 YNNKEL (reference sequence). This CDR3 is 13 amino acids long. V was trimmed by 4 bases and J by 3 bases, leaving 7 bases between them. The CDR3 sequence is CASSRQIGNTIYF. The CDR3 DNA sequence: TGTGCCAGCAGCCGACAGATTGGAAACACCATATATTTT. The full variable domain, its missing parts supplied by reference TRBV3-1 and TRBJ1-3, is DTAVSQTPKYLVTQMGNDKSIKCEQNLGHDTMYWYKQDSKKFLKIMFSYNNKELIINETVPNRFSPKSPDKAHLNLHINSLELGDSAVYFCASSRQIGNTIYFGEGSWLTVV.

This rearrangement joins TRBV27 to TRBJ1-4, with D maybe TRBD1 (5 bases). This CDR3 has 8 amino acids. Germline V gene lookup returns CDR1 MNHEY and CDR2 SMNVEV (reference sequence). The chain's CDR3 is CPGEKLFF. The CDR3 nucleotides are TGTCCAGGGGAAAAACTGTTTTTT.

In this sample, this clonotype turned up a few times. The chain employs TRBV20-1 and TRBJ2-1; no definite D call. Germline V gives CDR1 DFQATT, CDR2 SNEGSKA (reference sequence). This CDR3 has 15 residues. With 6 bases removed from V and 2 bases from J, the gap between germline ends came to 17 bases. The DNA for the CDR3 is TGCAGTGCCACCCCGCTATACCCCGCCTACAATGAGCAGTTCTTC. Encoded protein: CSATPLYPAYNEQFF.

This clonotype was found a few times. The gene calls are TRBV28 and TRBJ2-7, with TRBD1 matching 8 bases. Germline CDR1 reads MDHEN; CDR2 reads SYDVKM. This CDR3 contains 16 residues. The V segment lost 6 bases and the J segment 6 bases; nucleotides outside the gene matches: 16. As DNA, the CDR3 is TGTGCCAGCAGGAGAGCCTCACCGGGACAGGTAGCCGAGCAGTACTTC. Its protein product is CASRRASPGQVAEQYF.

V is TRBV6-1 and J is TRBJ2-5; TRBD2 matches at 15 bases. V trimming: 6 bases; J trimming: 11 bases; junction bases outside the gene matches: 16. The CDR3 is 17 amino acids. Germline CDR1 reads MNHNS; CDR2 reads SASEGT. The CDR3 sequence is CASSSGTSGGTLRRQYF. The CDR3 DNA follows: TGTGCCAGCAGCTCCGGGACTAGCGGGGGGACTCTCAGAAGGCAGTACTTC.

This clonotype showed up just a few times. The chain combines TRBV3-1 with TRBJ2-1, with D possibly being TRBD1 (5 bases). Trimming removed 1 base at V and 6 bases at J, with 10 bases between. Germline V gene sequence: CDR1 LGHDT, CDR2 YNNKEL (reference sequence). The CDR3 runs 14 residues. The CDR3 loop is CASSQAATANEQFF. CDR3 coding DNA: TGTGCCAGCAGCCAAGCGGCGACAGCCAATGAGCAGTTCTTC.

The chain links TRBV27 to TRBJ1-2, with a weak D call TRBD1 (5 bases). Between the trimmed V and J ends, which lost 2 bases and 10 bases, there was a span of 20 bases. Germline V CDR1 and CDR2: MNHEY, SMNVEV (reference sequence). CDR3 length: 15 residues. The CDR3 protein is CASSLMIGTGSFYTF. The CDR3, as DNA: TGTGCCAGCAGTTTAATGATCGGGACGGGGAGCTTCTACACCTTC.

The chain links TRBV28 to TRBJ2-7, with 9 bases fitting TRBD2. The CDR3 runs 13 residues. The junction had 2 bases not matched to a gene; V was cut back by 8 bases and J by 0 bases. Germline V gene data show CDR1 as MDHEN and CDR2 as SYDVKM. For the CDR3, the DNA is TGTGCCAGCTGGACTAGCGACTCCTACGAGCAGTACTTC. It is translated as CASWTSDSYEQYF. Drawing the rest from reference TRBV28 and TRBJ2-7, the complete variable domain is DVKVTQSSRYLVKRTGEKVFLECVQDMDHENMFWYRQDPGLGLRLIYFSYDVKMKEKGDIPEGYSVSREKKERFSLILESASTNQTSMYLCASWTSDSYEQYFGPGTRLTVT.

V is TRBV2 and J is TRBJ1-1; TRBD1 agrees at 7 bases. CDR1 and CDR2 from the germline V gene are SNHLY and FYNNEI. This CDR3 is built from 14 residues. J lost 7 bases, V lost 7 bases, and 12 bases had no gene match. CDR3 nucleotide sequence: TGTGCCAGCAAGGACTCGGGACAGCAACTTGAAGCTTTCTTT. Translating gives CASKDSGQQLEAFF. Full variable domain (rest looked up from reference TRBV2 and TRBJ1-1): EPEVTQTPSHQVTQMGQEVILRCVPISNHLYFYWYRQILGQKVEFLVSFYNNEISEKSEIFDDQFSVERPDGSNFTLKIRSTKLEDSAMYFCASKDSGQQLEAFFGQGTRLTVV.

V usage is TRBV18 and J usage is TRBJ1-2, with TRBD1 matching 10 bases. V trimming: 4 bases; J trimming: 2 bases; junction bases outside the gene matches: 7. The germline CDR1 and CDR2 sequences are KGHSH and LQKENI. There are 16 residues in the CDR3. CDR3 sequence: CASSLTGQGENYGYTF. The CDR3 nucleotides are TGTGCCAGCTCACTAACCGGACAGGGGGAGAACTATGGCTACACCTTC.

This chain joins TRBV4-1 and TRBJ1-2; TRBD1 is a possible D gene (5 bases). V was pared by 0 bases and J by 0 bases, with 14 bases between. Germline V gene lookup returns CDR1 MGHRA and CDR2 YSYEKL. CDR3 size: 17 residues. Written as DNA, the CDR3 is TGCGCCAGCAGCCAAGATTGGGGCAGAGAAGCTAACTATGGCTACACCTTC. Protein: CASSQDWGREANYGYTF.

Concerning this clonotype itself: The germline gene is not matched at one end of the junction; a read error may be the cause. V is TRBV7-9 and J is TRBJ2-6; D tentatively reads TRBD1 or TRBD2 (5 bases each). The V gene's germline CDR1 is SEHNR and CDR2 FQNEAQ (reference sequence). This CDR3 is 14 amino acids long. In DNA, the CDR3 is TGCGAGGGGCTAGAGTTATCTGGGGCCAACGTCCTGACTTTC. It is translated as CEGLELSGANVLTF.

The chain couples TRBV3-1 to TRBJ1-2; D is perhaps TRBD1 (5 bases). CDR1 and CDR2 (germline): LGHDT, YNNKEL (reference sequence). This CDR3 spans 14 amino acids. V lost 1 base and J lost 8, with 14 bases in between. In DNA, the CDR3 is TGTGCCAGCAGCCAAGGGGACGAAGGCAGGGGCTACACCTTC. This sequence encodes CASSQGDEGRGYTF.